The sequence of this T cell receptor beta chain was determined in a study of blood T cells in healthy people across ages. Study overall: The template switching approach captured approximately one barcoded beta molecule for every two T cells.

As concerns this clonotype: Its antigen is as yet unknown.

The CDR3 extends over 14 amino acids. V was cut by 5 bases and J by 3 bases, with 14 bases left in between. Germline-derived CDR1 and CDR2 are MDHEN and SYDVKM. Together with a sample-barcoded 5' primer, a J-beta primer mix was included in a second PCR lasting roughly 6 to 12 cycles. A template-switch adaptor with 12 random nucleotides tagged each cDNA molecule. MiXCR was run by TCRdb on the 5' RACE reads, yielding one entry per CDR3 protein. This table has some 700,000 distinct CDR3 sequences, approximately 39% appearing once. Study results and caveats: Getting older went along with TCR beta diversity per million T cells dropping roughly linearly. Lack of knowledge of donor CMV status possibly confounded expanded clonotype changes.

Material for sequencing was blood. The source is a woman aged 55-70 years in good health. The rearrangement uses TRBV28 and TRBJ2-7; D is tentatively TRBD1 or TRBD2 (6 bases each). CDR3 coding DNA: TGTGCCAGCAGTCTCGAGGGGGGCGTCTACGAGCAGTACTTC. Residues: CASSLEGGVYEQYF.